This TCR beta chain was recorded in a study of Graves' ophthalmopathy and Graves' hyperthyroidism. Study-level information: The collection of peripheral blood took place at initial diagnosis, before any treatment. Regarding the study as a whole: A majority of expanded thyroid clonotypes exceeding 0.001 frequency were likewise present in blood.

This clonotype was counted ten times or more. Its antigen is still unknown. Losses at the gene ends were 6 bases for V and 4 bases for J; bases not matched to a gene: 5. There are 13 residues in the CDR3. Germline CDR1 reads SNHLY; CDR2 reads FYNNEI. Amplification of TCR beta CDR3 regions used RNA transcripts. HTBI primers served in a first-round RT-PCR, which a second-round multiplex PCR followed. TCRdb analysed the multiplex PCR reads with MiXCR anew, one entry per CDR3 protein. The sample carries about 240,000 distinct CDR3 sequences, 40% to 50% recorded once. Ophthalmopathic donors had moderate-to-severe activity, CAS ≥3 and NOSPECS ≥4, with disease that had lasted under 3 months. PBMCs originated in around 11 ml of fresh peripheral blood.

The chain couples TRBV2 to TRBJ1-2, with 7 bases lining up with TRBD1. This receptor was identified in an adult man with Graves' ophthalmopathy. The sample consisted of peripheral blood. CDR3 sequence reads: CASRGTVGYGYTF. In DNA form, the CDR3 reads TGTGCCAGCAGGGGGACAGTGGGCTATGGCTACACCTTC. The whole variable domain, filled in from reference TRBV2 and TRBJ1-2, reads EPEVTQTPSHQVTQMGQEVILRCVPISNHLYFYWYRQILGQKVEFLVSFYNNEISEKSEIFDDQFSVERPDGSNFTLKIRSTKLEDSAMYFCASRGTVGYGYTFGSGTRLTVV.